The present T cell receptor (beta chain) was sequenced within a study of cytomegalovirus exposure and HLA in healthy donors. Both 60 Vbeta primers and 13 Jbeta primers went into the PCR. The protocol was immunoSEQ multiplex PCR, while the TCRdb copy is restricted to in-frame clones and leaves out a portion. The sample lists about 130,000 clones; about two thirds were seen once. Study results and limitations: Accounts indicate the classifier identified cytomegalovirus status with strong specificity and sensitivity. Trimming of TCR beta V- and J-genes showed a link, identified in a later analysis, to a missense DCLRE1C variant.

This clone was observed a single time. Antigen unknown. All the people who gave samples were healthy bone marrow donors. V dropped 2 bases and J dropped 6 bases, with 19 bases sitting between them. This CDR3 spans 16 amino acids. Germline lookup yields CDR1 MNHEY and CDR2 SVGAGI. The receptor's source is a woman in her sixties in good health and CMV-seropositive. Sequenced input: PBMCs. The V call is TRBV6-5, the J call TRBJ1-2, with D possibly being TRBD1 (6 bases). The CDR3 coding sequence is TGTGCCAGCAGTTACGGCCTAAAATGGACAGTGGATGGCTACACCTTC. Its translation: CASSYGLKWTVDGYTF.